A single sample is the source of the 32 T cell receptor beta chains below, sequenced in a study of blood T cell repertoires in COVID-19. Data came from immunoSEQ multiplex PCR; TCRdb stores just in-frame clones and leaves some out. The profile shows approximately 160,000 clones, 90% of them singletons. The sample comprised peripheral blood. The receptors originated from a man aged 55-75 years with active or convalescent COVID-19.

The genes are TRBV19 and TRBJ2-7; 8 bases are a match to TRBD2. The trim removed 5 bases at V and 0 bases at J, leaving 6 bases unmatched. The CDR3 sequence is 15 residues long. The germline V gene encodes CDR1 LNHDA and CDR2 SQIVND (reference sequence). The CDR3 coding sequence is TGTGCCAGTAGTCGCCGACTAGCGTCCTCCTACGAGCAGTACTTC. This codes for CASSRRLASSYEQYF.

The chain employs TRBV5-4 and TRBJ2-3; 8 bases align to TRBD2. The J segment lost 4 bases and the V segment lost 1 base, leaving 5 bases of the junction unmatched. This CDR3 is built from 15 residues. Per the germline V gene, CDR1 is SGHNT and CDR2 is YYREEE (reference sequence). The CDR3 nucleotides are TGTGCCAGCAGCTTGTCGGGGACTAGGCCAGATACGCAGTATTTT. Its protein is CASSLSGTRPDTQYF. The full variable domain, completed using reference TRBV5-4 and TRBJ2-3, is ETGVTQSPTHLIKTRGQQVTLRCSSQSGHNTVSWYQQALGQGPQFIFQYYREEENGRGNFPPRFSGLQFPNYSSELNVNALELDDSALYLCASSLSGTRPDTQYFGPGTRLTVL.

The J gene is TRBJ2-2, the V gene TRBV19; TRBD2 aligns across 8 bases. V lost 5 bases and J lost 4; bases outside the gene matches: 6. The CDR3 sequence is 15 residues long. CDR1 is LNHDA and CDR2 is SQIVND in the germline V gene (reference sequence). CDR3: CASSSLADSTGELFF. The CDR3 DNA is TGTGCCAGTAGTTCACTAGCGGACTCCACCGGGGAGCTGTTTTTT.

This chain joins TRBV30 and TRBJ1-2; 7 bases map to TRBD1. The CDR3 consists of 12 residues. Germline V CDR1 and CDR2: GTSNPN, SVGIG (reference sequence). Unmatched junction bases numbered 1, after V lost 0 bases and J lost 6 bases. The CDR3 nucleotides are TGTGCCTGGAGTGTACAGGGGCATGGCTACACCTTC. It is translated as CAWSVQGHGYTF.

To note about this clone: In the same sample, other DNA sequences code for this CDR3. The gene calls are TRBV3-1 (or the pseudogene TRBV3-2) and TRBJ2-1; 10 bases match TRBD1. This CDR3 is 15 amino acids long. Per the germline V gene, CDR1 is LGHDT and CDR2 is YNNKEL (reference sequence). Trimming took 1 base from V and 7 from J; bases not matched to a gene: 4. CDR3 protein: CASSQGQGARNEQFF. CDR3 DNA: TGTGCCAGCAGCCAAGGACAGGGGGCGCGAAATGAGCAGTTCTTC.

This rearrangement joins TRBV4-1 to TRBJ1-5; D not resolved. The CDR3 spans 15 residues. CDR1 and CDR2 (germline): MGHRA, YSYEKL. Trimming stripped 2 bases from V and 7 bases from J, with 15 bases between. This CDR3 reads CASSQQEGAGQPQHF. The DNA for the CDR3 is TGCGCCAGCAGCCAACAAGAGGGCGCGGGCCAGCCCCAGCATTTT.

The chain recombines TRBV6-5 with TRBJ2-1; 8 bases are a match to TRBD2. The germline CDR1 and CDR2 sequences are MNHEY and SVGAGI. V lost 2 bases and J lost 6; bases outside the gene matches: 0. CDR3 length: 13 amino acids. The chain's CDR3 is CASSYGTSNEQFF. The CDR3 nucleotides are TGTGCCAGCAGTTACGGGACTAGCAATGAGCAGTTCTTC.

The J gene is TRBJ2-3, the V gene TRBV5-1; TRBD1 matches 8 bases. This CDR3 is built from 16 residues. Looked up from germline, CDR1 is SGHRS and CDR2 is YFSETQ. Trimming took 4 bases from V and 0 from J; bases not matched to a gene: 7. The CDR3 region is CASSLGTGPSTDTQYF. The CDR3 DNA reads TGCGCCAGCAGCCTCGGGACAGGCCCTAGCACAGATACGCAGTATTTT.

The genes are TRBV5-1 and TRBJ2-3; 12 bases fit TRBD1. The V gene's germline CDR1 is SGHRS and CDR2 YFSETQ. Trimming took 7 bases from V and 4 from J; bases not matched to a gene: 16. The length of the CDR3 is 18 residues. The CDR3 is CASREGQGASGSSDTQYF. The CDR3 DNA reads TGCGCCAGCCGGGAGGGACAGGGGGCGTCTGGGTCTTCAGATACGCAGTATTTT.

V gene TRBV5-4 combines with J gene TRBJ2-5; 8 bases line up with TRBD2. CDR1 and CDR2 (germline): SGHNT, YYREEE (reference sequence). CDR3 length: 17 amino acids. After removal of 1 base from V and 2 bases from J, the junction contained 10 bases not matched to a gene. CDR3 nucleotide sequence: TGTGCCAGCAGCTTGAGCACGGGGGGGGGACCTCAAGAGACCCAGTACTTC. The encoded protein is CASSLSTGGGPQETQYF. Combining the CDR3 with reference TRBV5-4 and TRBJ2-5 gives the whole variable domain ETGVTQSPTHLIKTRGQQVTLRCSSQSGHNTVSWYQQALGQGPQFIFQYYREEENGRGNFPPRFSGLQFPNYSSELNVNALELDDSALYLCASSLSTGGGPQETQYFGPGTRLLVL.

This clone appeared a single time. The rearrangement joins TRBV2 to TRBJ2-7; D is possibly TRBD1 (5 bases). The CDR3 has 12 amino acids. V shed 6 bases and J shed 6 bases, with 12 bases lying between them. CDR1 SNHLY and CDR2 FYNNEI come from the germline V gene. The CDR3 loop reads CASSLTVFEQYF. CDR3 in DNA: TGTGCCAGCAGCCTGACAGTATTCGAGCAGTACTTC.

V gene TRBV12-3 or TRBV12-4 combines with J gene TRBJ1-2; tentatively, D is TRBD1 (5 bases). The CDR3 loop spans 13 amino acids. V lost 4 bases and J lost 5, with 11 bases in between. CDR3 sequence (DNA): TGTGCCAGCAGTTCTCGACGGACATATGGCTACACCTTC. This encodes CASSSRRTYGYTF.

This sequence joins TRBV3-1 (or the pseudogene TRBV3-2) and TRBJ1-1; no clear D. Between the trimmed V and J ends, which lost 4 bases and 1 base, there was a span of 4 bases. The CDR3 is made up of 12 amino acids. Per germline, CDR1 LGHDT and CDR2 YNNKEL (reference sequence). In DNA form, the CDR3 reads TGTGCCAGCAGCCCCCGGAACACTGAAGCTTTCTTT. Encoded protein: CASSPRNTEAFF.

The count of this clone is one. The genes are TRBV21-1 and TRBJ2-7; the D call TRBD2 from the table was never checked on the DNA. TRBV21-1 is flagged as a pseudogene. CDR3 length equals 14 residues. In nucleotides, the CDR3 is TGTGCCAGCAGCAAAGCCGGGACTTCATACGAGCAGTACTTC. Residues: CASSKAGTSYEQYF.

The CDR3 spells CASSYDSPNYGYTF. CDR3 in DNA: TGTGCCAGCAGTTACGACAGCCCTAACTATGGCTACACCTTC. The chain is built from TRBV6-6 and TRBJ1-2; D is perhaps TRBD1 (5 bases). V lost 2 bases and J 0 bases, leaving 7 bases between the germline ends. Germline CDR1 is MNHNY and CDR2 is SVGAGI (reference sequence). The CDR3 totals 14 residues.

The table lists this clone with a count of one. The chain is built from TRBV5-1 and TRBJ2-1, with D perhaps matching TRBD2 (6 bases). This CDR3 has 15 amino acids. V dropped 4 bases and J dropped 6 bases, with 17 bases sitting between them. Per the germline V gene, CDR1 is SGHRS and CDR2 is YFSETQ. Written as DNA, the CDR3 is TGCGCCAGCAGCCCCGCGGGATCGGATAGCAATGAGCAGTTCTTC. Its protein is CASSPAGSDSNEQFF.

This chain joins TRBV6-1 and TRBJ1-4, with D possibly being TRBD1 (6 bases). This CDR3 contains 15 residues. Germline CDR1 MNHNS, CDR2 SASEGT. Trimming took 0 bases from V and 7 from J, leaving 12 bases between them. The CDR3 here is CASSEARGAAEKLFF. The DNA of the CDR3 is TGTGCCAGCAGTGAAGCTCGGGGGGCAGCTGAAAAACTGTTTTTT.

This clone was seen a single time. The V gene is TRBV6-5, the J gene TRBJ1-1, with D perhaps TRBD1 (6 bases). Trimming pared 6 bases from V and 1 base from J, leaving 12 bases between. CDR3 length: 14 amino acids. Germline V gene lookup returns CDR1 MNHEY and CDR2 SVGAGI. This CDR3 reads CASSPNRANTEAFF. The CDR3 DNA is TGTGCCAGCAGCCCCAACAGGGCGAACACTGAAGCTTTCTTT.

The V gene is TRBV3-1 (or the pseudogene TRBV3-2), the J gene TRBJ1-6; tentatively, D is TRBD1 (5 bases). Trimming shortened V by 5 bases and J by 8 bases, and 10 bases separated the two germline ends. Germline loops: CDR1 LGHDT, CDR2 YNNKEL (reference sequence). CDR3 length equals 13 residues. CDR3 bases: TGTGCCAGCAGCAAGGGGAGGGATTCACCCCTCCACTTT. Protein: CASSKGRDSPLHF.

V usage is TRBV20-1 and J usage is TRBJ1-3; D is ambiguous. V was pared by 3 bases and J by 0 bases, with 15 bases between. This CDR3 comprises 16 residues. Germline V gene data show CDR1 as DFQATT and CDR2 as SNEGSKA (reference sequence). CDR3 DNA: TGCAGTGCTAGTCTTGCCAGGCGCTCCTCTGGAAACACCATATATTTT. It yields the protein CSASLARRSSGNTIYF.

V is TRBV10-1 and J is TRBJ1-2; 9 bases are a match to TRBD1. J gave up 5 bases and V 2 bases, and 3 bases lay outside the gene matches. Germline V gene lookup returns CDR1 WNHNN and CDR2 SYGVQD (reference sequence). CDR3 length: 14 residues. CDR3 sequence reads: CASSETGTGYGYTF. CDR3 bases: TGCGCCAGCAGTGAGACCGGGACAGGGTATGGCTACACCTTC.

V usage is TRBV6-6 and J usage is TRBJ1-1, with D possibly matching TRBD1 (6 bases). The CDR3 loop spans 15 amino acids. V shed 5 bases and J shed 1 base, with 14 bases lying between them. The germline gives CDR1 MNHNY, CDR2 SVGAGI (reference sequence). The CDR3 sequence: CASSTPGAPNTEAFF. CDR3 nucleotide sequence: TGTGCCAGCAGTACCCCAGGGGCACCGAACACTGAAGCTTTCTTT.

This CDR3 reads CASSLGAAKNIQYF. The CDR3 DNA reads TGTGCCAGCAGCTTGGGGGCGGCCAAAAACATTCAGTACTTC. The chain employs TRBV5-5 and TRBJ2-4; D remains unclear. Between the trimmed V and J ends, which lost 0 bases and 1 base, there was a span of 5 bases. The CDR3 extends over 14 amino acids. Germline V gene lookup returns CDR1 SGHKS and CDR2 YYEKEE (reference sequence).

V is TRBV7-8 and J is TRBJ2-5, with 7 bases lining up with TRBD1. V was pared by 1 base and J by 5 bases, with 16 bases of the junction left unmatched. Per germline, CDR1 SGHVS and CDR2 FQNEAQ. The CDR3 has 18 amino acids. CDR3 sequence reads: CASSLEVGNRGFRETQYF. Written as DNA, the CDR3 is TGTGCCAGCAGCTTAGAAGTGGGGAACAGGGGATTCCGGGAGACCCAGTACTTC.

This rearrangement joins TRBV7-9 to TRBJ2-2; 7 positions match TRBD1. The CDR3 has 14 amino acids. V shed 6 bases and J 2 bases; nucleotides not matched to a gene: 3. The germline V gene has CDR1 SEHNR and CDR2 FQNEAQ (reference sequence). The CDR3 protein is CASRQGSNTGELFF. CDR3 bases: TGTGCCAGCAGACAGGGGTCTAACACCGGGGAGCTGTTTTTT.

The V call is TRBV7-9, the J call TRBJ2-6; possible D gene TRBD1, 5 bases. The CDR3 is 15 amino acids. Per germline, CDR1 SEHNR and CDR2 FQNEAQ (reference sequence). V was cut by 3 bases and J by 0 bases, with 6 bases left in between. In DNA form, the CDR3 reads TGTGCCAGCAGCTTTGGGGCCTCTGGGGCCAACGTCCTGACTTTC. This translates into CASSFGASGANVLTF.

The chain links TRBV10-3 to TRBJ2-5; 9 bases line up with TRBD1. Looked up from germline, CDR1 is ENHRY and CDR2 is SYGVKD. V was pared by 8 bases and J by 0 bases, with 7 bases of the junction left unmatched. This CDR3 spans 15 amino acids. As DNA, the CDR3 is TGTGCCATCTCAAGGGGACAGGGCAACCAAGAGACCCAGTACTTC. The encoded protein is CAISRGQGNQETQYF.

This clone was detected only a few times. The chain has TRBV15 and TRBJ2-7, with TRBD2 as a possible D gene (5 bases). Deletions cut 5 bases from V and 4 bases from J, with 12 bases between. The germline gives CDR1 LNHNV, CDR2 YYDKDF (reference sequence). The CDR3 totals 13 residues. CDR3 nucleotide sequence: TGTGCCACCAGCTCTACACCGGGATACGAGCAGTACTTC. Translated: CATSSTPGYEQYF.

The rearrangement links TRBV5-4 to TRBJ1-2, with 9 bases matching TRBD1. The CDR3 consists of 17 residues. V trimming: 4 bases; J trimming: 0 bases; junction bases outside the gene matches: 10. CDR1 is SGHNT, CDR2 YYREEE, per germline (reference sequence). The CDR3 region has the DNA TGTGCCAGCAGCCTCGGGACAGGGCTGCGATCTAACTATGGCTACACCTTC. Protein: CASSLGTGLRSNYGYTF.

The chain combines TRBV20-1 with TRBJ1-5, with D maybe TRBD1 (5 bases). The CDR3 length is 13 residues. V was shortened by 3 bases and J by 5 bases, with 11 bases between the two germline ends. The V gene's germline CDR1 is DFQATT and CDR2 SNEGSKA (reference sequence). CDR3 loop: CSASRQGDQPQHF. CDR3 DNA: TGCAGTGCTAGTCGGCAGGGTGATCAGCCCCAGCATTTT.

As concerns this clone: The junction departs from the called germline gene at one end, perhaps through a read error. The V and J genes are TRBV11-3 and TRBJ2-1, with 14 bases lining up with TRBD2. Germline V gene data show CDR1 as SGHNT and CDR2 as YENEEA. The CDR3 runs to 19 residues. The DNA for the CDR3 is TGTGTCAGCAGCTTAGTTGGGACTAGCGGGGGAACGACCTACAATGAGCAGTTCTTC. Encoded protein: CVSSLVGTSGGTTYNEQFF.

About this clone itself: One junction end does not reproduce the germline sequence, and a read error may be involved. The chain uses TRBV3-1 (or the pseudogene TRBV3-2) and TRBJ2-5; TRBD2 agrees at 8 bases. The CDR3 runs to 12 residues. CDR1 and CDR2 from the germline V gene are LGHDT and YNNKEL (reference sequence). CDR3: CASSQSPSGRHF. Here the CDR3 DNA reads TGTGCCAGCAGCCAATCCCCAAGCGGGAGACACTTC.